The clone carrying this T cell receptor beta chain has only a few counts. Its specificity is unknown. The V gene lost 5 bases and the J gene lost 1 base, with 24 bases spanning the gap. Germline CDR1 is SGHNT and CDR2 is YENEEA. The CDR3 runs 18 residues. Sequencing targeted expressed TCRB transcripts, as all isolated RNA had been reverse transcribed. An average of around 3.9 million reads was obtained for naive, central memory and regulatory T cell samples. The method was immunoSEQ multiplex PCR; TCRdb's version includes in-frame clones alone and lacks a portion of them. The repertoire holds around 710,000 clones, with around 11% as singletons. This specimen belongs to a study of beta chain features in type 1 diabetes. Study overall: Across the samples, approximately 110,000,000 sorted cells were examined in total. General observations from the study: VDJ junctions sequenced from type 1 diabetes patients showed fewer insertions and more deletions. Moderate yet significant TCRB CDR3 shortening was seen in Type 1 diabetes patients in all four CD4+ subsets.

There was one heparinised blood draw per donor, averaging approximately 120 mL. The chain uses TRBV11-3 and TRBJ2-7, with D possibly matching TRBD2 (5 bases). The specimen was naive CD4+ T cells from blood. The clonotype comes from a young man with type 1 diabetes. The CDR3 DNA follows: TGTGCCAGCAGCCGTTATGGAGGTGCCAGCAGATTATCCTACGAGCAGTACTTC. This gives the protein CASSRYGGASRLSYEQYF.